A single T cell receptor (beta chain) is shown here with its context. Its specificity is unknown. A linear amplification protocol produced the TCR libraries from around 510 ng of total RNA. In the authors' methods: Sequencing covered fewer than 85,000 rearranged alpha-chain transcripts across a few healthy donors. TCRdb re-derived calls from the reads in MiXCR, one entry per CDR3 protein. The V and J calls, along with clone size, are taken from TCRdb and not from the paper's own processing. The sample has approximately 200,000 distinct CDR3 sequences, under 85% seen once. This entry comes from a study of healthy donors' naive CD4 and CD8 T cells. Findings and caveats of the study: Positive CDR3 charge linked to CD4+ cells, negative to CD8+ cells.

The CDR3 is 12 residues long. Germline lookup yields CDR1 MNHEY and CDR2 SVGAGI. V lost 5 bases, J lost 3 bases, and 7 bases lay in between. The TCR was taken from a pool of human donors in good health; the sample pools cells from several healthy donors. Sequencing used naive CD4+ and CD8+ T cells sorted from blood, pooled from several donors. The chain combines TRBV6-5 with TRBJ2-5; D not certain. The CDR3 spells CASSTSEETQYF. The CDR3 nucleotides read TGTGCCAGCAGTACCAGCGAAGAGACCCAGTACTTC.